A single sample gave rise to the 19 T cell receptor beta chains below, sequenced in a study of CXCR3-negative and CXCR3-positive naive CD8 T cells. Libraries were UMI-labeled 5' RACE TRB cDNA. For each CDR3 protein, TCRdb gives one entry from its re-call of the 5' RACE reads, without DNA. The repertoire table contains some 130,000 distinct CDR3 sequences. Sequencing used naive CXCR3- CD8+ T cells from blood. Specified subset: CD45RO-CCR7+CD27+CD95- naive CD8+ T cells lacking CXCR3 (TNR3-). The source of these receptors is a human donor in good health. Some clones in this sample may be carry-over from other donors' samples.

The rearrangement joins TRBV9 to TRBJ1-5. The V gene's germline CDR1 is SGDLS and CDR2 YYNGEE. The CDR3 loop spans 15 amino acids. The CDR3 sequence is CASSVSGGYNQPQHF.

This sequence joins TRBV5-1 and TRBJ2-3. Germline V CDR1 and CDR2: SGHRS, YFSETQ. The CDR3 extends over 15 amino acids. CDR3 residues: CASSLAMDHTDTQYF. Combining the CDR3 with reference TRBV5-1 and TRBJ2-3 gives the whole variable domain KAGVTQTPRYLIKTRGQQVTLSCSPISGHRSVSWYQQTPGQGLQFLFEYFSETQRNKGNFPGRFSGRQFSNSRSEMNVSTLELGDSALYLCASSLAMDHTDTQYFGPGTRLTVL.

The J gene is TRBJ2-7, the V gene TRBV29-1; there is no DNA to check the TCRdb D call of TRBD1. The CDR3 is 11 residues long. Looked up from germline, CDR1 is SQVTM and CDR2 is ANQGSEA. CDR3 protein: CSVSGTYEQYF.

The genes are TRBV3-1 and TRBJ1-3; TCRdb lists TRBD1, though no DNA is available to test this call. Germline values: CDR1 LGHDT, CDR2 YNNKEL (reference sequence). The CDR3 is 16 residues long. CDR3 in amino acids: CASSHDRGYSGNTIYF.

The chain recombines TRBV6-5 with TRBJ2-1. The CDR3 has 15 residues. Germline V CDR1 and CDR2: MNHEY, SVGAGI. The chain's CDR3 is CASTQDFRGYNEQFF.

The V call is TRBV28, the J call TRBJ2-1. CDR1 is MDHEN and CDR2 is SYDVKM in the germline V gene. This CDR3 region has 14 residues. CDR3 in amino acids: CASSLEESYNEQFF.

The chain combines TRBV4-1 with TRBJ2-7; lacking DNA, the TRBD2 call made by TCRdb goes unchecked. The CDR3 loop spans 17 amino acids. Germline values: CDR1 MGHRA, CDR2 YSYEKL. The chain's CDR3 is CASSQVTAGGPFYEQYF.

CDR3 in amino acids: CASSLTSGGAGNTEAFF. The V and J genes are TRBV28 and TRBJ1-1; the TCRdb D gene call, TRBD1, has no DNA to confirm it. CDR3 length equals 17 residues. Germline loops: CDR1 MDHEN, CDR2 SYDVKM.

The chain is built from TRBV3-1 and TRBJ1-5; TCRdb's D gene call, TRBD1, goes unchecked for lack of DNA. CDR1 is LGHDT and CDR2 is YNNKEL in the germline V gene (reference sequence). This CDR3 has 16 amino acids. CDR3: CASSRSEWGPQSSQHF.

The CDR3 sequence: CASSTRTGLHEQYF. J is TRBJ2-7 and V is TRBV19; TCRdb indicates TRBD1, and absent DNA this call remains unverified. The CDR3 is 14 amino acids. The germline gives CDR1 LNHDA, CDR2 SQIVND (reference sequence).

V gene TRBV29-1 combines with J gene TRBJ2-1; TCRdb's D gene call, TRBD2, goes unchecked for lack of DNA. CDR1 is SQVTM and CDR2 is ANQGSEA in the germline V gene. The CDR3 length is 15 residues. The CDR3: CSVVPGGAFDDEQFF.

CDR3 region: CSARAGLGEQFF. V and J are TRBV20-1 and TRBJ2-1; the D call from TCRdb, TRBD1, cannot be confirmed without DNA. The germline V gene has CDR1 DFQATT and CDR2 SNEGSKA (reference sequence). This CDR3 has 12 residues.

This chain uses TRBV11-2 with TRBJ1-2. The CDR3 length is 15 residues. Per germline, CDR1 SGHAT and CDR2 FQNNGV. The CDR3 spells CASSLAESANYGYTF.

J is TRBJ2-1 and V is TRBV2. Germline CDR1 SNHLY, CDR2 FYNNEI. The CDR3 is made up of 13 amino acids. CDR3 residues: CASSEAGYNEQFF.

This rearrangement joins TRBV6-1 to TRBJ2-1; the D call of TRBD2 rests on TCRdb alone, since no DNA is present to check it. In germline, CDR1 is MNHNS, CDR2 SASEGT. The CDR3 totals 17 residues. This CDR3 reads CASSKPRTSGVDNEQFF.

The chain joins TRBV25-1 to TRBJ2-7; the D gene TCRdb calls, TRBD1, cannot be checked with no DNA. The CDR3 covers 17 residues. Per the germline V gene, CDR1 is MGHDK and CDR2 is SYGVNS. The CDR3 sequence: CASSEMDRGSYFYEQYF.

V and J are TRBV7-3 and TRBJ2-1. This CDR3 region has 16 residues. Per germline, CDR1 SGHTA and CDR2 FQGTGA. The CDR3 reads CASSLTDHRSYNEQFF.

The chain carries TRBV29-1 and TRBJ1-1. The germline V gene encodes CDR1 SQVTM and CDR2 ANQGSEA. The CDR3 runs 12 residues. CDR3: CSVELSSREAFF.

J is TRBJ2-7 and V is TRBV7-9; TCRdb selects TRBD2, and the lack of DNA leaves this call unchecked. In germline, CDR1 is SEHNR, CDR2 FQNEAQ (reference sequence). This CDR3 comprises 15 residues. CDR3 in amino acids: CASSPASGDRYEQYF.